This entry describes one TCR beta chain. This record belongs to a study of blood T cell repertoires in COVID-19. The overall study: The United States, Italy and Spain supplied acute and convalescent COVID-19 samples.

CDR3 length: 14 amino acids. Germline CDR1 reads SGDLS; CDR2 reads YYNGEE. V shed 3 bases and J 2 bases; nucleotides not matched to a gene: 2. Some clones are missing from TCRdb's copy, which holds only in-frame ones; the method was immunoSEQ multiplex PCR. The sample comprises around 100,000 clones, roughly 87% of which are singletons, and 6.5% to 8% rests with the top ten. This TCR was sampled from a man younger than 45 in a cohort sampled during active COVID-19. The rearrangement joins TRBV9 to TRBJ1-5, with TRBD1 identical over 7 bases. The sequencing sample was made of peripheral blood. DNA of the CDR3: TGTGCCAGCAGCGCCGACAGGGGCAATCAGCCCCAGCATTTT. Translated, it gives CASSADRGNQPQHF.